Listed below are T cell receptor beta chains from one sample, sequenced in a study of PD-L1 blockade in urothelial cancer. Assay: immunoSEQ multiplex PCR; the TCRdb copy retains only in-frame clones and omits some. This sample has tens of thousands of clones, with approximately 82% found just once. The sequenced sample was PBMCs, obtained around atezolizumab (anti-PD-L1) treatment. Receptors were obtained from a man aged 70-80 years with urothelial cancer. Both conserved end residues are part of each CDR3. A D gene is named only where the DNA matches it firmly. Only part of the rows carry a size: once, few, many, or a class if the clone is expanded.

.	TRBV27	TRBJ2-1	.	CASRLQGRNEQFF	TGTGCCAGCAGACTACAGGGACGAAATGAGCAGTTCTTC
TRBD1	TRBV5-1	TRBJ2-5	.	CASSWGDRFNQETQYF	TGCGCCAGCAGCTGGGGGGACAGGTTCAACCAAGAGACCCAGTACTTC
.	TRBV7-2	TRBJ2-5	.	CASSFPTGLQETQYF	TGTGCCAGCAGCTTTCCAACTGGACTCCAAGAGACCCAGTACTTC
TRBD1	TRBV28	TRBJ1-3	.	CASSVNAGVQGARGNTIYF	TGTGCCAGCAGCGTCAATGCCGGGGTACAGGGGGCGAGAGGAAACACCATATATTTT
.	TRBV20-1	TRBJ2-7	.	CSARVDEQYF	TGCAGTGCTAGAGTAGACGAGCAGTACTTC
TRBD2	TRBV27	TRBJ2-2	.	CASYLAGRNTGELFF	TGTGCCAGTTACCTAGCGGGAAGGAACACCGGGGAGCTGTTTTTT
.	TRBV5-1	TRBJ1-1	once	CASSSEDLRAEAFF	TGCGCCAGCAGCTCGGAGGATCTTCGCGCTGAAGCTTTCTTT
.	TRBV7-2	TRBJ1-5	.	CASSSGGSHNQPQHF	TGTGCCAGCAGCTCCGGCGGAAGCCACAATCAGCCCCAGCATTTT
.	TRBV6-5	TRBJ1-2	.	CAIYTGGDGYTF	TGTGCCATCTATACGGGGGGGGATGGCTACACCTTC
TRBD2	TRBV9	TRBJ2-5	.	CASSLSGGAGTQYF	TGTGCCAGCAGCCTTAGCGGGGGAGCGGGGACCCAGTACTTC
.	TRBV6-5	TRBJ1-2	.	CASSFGGSYTF	TGTGCCAGCAGTTTCGGCGGGAGCTACACCTTC
TRBD2	TRBV5-1	TRBJ2-5	.	CASSLLSGGETQYF	TGCGCCAGCAGCTTGTTGAGCGGGGGAGAGACCCAGTACTTC
TRBD1	TRBV6-5	TRBJ1-1	.	CATTPVRTGVTEAFF	TGTGCCACAACACCGGTCAGGACAGGGGTCACTGAAGCTTTCTTT
TRBD1	TRBV28	TRBJ2-7	.	CASSFPQGATYEQYF	TGTGCCAGCAGTTTCCCCCAGGGGGCGACCTACGAGCAGTACTTC
TRBD2	TRBV29-1	TRBJ2-1	.	CSVGGLAGVTEQFF	TGCAGCGTGGGTGGACTAGCGGGAGTCACTGAGCAGTTCTTC
TRBD2	TRBV2	TRBJ2-3	.	CASRGGTSGSTDTQYF	TGTGCCAGCAGGGGCGGGACTAGCGGGAGCACAGATACGCAGTATTTT
.	TRBV28	TRBJ1-4	.	CASSPLRPPLFF	TGTGCCAGCAGCCCGCTCAGGCCCCCGCTGTTTTTT
TRBD2	TRBV5-4	TRBJ2-4	.	CASSPGIAGGVQYF	TGTGCCAGCAGCCCCGGGATAGCGGGAGGAGTTCAGTACTTC
.	TRBV7-2	TRBJ1-1	few	CASSYGQNTEAFF	TGTGCCAGCAGCTACGGACAGAACACTGAAGCTTTCTTT
TRBD2	TRBV7-3	TRBJ2-1	.	CASSLTWTSVDEQFF	TGTGCCAGCAGCTTAACTTGGACTAGCGTGGATGAGCAGTTCTTC
.	TRBV5-1	TRBJ2-3	few	CASSLWSGASTDTQYF	TGCGCCAGCAGCTTGTGGTCAGGGGCTAGCACAGATACGCAGTATTTT